This T cell receptor (beta chain) derives from a study of cytomegalovirus exposure and HLA in healthy donors. General study results and limits: Presence/absence comparisons presumed near-even sequencing depth among donors. Serostatus for CMV was the only available immune exposure information.

V lost 5 bases and J 4 bases, leaving 20 bases between the germline ends. The V gene's germline CDR1 is SGHAT and CDR2 FQNNGV. CDR3 size: 16 residues. In the case of this clone: Its specificity is not known.

PCR amplification relied on 60 Vbeta primers (plus 13 Jbeta primers). Some clones are missing from TCRdb's copy, which holds only in-frame ones; the method was immunoSEQ multiplex PCR. Of roughly 70,000 clones in the sample, 65% to 85% were seen once. The sequence came from a man aged 70-80 years in good health and CMV-seronegative. The chain has TRBV11-2 and TRBJ1-1; D gene unclear. Sequenced: PBMCs. CDR3 nucleotide sequence: TGTGCCAGCAGCCCCCGGGTTCCGGGGTTGGGCACTGAAGCTTTCTTT. As protein: CASSPRVPGLGTEAFF.